Listed below are T cell receptor beta chains from one sample, sequenced in a study of blood T cell repertoires in COVID-19. Method: immunoSEQ multiplex PCR; TCRdb's copy keeps in-frame clones and lacks some. The sample includes 150,000 to 200,000 clones, less than 85% of them seen just once. The sequenced sample was PBMCs or T cells enriched from blood (not recorded which). Source of these receptors: a man aged 50-59 years who had recovered from COVID-19. CDR3s include the opening cysteine and the closing phenylalanine or tryptophan. A D gene is named only where the DNA matches it firmly. Not every row has a clone size; where given, it reads once, few, many or a size class.

j_call | d_call | clone_size | v_call | cdr3_aa | cdr3_nt
TRBJ1-1 | NA | once | TRBV12-5 | CASGLPPGAEAFF | TGTGCTAGTGGTTTGCCCCCAGGGGCTGAAGCTTTCTTT
TRBJ1-5 | NA | NA | TRBV5-4 | CASSTTPMEPQHF | TGTGCCAGCAGTACAACACCCATGGAGCCCCAGCATTTT
TRBJ1-2 | NA | few | TRBV7-6 | CASSLNPEWGLWGYTF | TGTGCCAGCAGCTTAAATCCGGAGTGGGGACTTTGGGGCTACACCTTC
TRBJ2-3 | NA | NA | TRBV18 | CASSPFAGTQYF | TGTGCCAGCTCACCATTCGCCGGTACGCAGTATTTT
TRBJ1-2 | TRBD1 | NA | TRBV12-5 | CASVDRGVGGYTF | TGTGCTAGTGTCGACAGGGGGGTAGGGGGCTACACCTTC
TRBJ2-7 | NA | NA | TRBV4-3 | CASSQDYTHYEQYF | TGCGCCAGCAGCCAAGATTACACACACTACGAGCAGTACTTC
TRBJ1-6 | NA | NA | TRBV5-1 | CASSLDAQNTNSPLHF | TGCGCCAGCAGCTTGGATGCACAAAATACTAATTCACCCCTCCACTTT
TRBJ2-1 | TRBD1 | NA | TRBV24-1 | CATSDRTGGSYNEQFF | TGTGCCACCAGTGATAGGACAGGGGGGTCCTACAATGAGCAGTTCTTC
TRBJ1-2 | TRBD1 | NA | TRBV11-3 | CASSTVYSGGIDNGYTF | TGTGCCAGCAGCACCGTCTACTCAGGGGGAATTGATAATGGCTACACCTTC
TRBJ2-5 | TRBD2 | few | TRBV9 | CASSASGGAGETQYF | TGTGCCAGCAGCGCTAGCGGGGGGGCCGGAGAGACCCAGTACTTC
TRBJ1-2 | TRBD1 | few | TRBV5-1 | CASSLWQGAIEGYTF | TGCGCCAGCAGCTTATGGCAGGGGGCAATAGAAGGCTACACCTTC
TRBJ1-5 | NA | NA | TRBV3-1/TRBV3-2 | CASSQNSGQGWSQPQHF | TGTGCCAGCAGCCAGAACTCCGGACAAGGGTGGAGCCAGCCCCAGCATTTT
TRBJ1-1 | TRBD1 | NA | TRBV7-9 | CASSSGQGETEAFF | TGTGCCAGCAGCTCAGGACAGGGGGAGACTGAAGCTTTCTTT
TRBJ1-2 | NA | NA | TRBV12-5 | CASGLGPRWTEDYGYTF | TGTGCTAGTGGTTTGGGTCCCCGATGGACAGAGGACTATGGCTACACCTTC
TRBJ2-7 | NA | once | TRBV2 | CASSEAQGTKQYF | TGTGCCAGCAGTGAAGCGCAGGGGACAAAGCAGTACTTC
TRBJ2-3 | TRBD2 | NA | TRBV10-3 | CAISEGLGFSDTQYF | TGTGCCATCAGTGAGGGACTAGGATTTTCAGATACGCAGTATTTT
TRBJ2-1 | TRBD1 | NA | TRBV28 | CASSYRDRGRREQFF | TGTGCCAGCAGCTATCGGGACAGGGGGCGCCGGGAGCAGTTCTTC
TRBJ2-1 | TRBD2 | once | TRBV7-6 | CASSLAGGDNEQFF | TGTGCCAGCAGCTTAGCCGGGGGGGACAATGAGCAGTTCTTC
TRBJ2-7 | TRBD2 | NA | TRBV29-1 | CSVTGLAGDYEQYF | TGCAGCGTTACCGGACTAGCGGGGGACTACGAGCAGTACTTC
TRBJ1-2 | TRBD1 | NA | TRBV3-1/TRBV3-2 | CASSPRGQSLRGYGYTF | TGTGCCAGCAGCCCCCGGGGACAGTCCCTTAGAGGGTATGGCTACACCTTC
TRBJ2-7 | TRBD1 | few | TRBV30 | CAWSGTGTYEQYF | TGTGCCTGGTCCGGGACAGGGACCTACGAGCAGTACTTC
TRBJ1-5 | TRBD1 | NA | TRBV5-3 | CARSSVTGDGQNQPQHF | TGTGCCAGAAGCAGCGTGACAGGGGACGGACAGAATCAGCCCCAGCATTTT